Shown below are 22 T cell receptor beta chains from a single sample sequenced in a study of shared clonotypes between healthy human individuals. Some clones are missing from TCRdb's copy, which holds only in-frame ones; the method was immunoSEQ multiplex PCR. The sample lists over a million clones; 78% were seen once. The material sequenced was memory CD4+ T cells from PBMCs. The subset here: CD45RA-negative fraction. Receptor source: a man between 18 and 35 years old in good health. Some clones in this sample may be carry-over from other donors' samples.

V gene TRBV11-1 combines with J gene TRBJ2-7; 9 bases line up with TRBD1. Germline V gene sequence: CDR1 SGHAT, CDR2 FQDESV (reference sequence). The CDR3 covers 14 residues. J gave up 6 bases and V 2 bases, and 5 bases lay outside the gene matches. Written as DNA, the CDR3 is TGTGCCAGCAGCTTATGGGGACAGGGATTCGAGCAGTACTTC. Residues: CASSLWGQGFEQYF.

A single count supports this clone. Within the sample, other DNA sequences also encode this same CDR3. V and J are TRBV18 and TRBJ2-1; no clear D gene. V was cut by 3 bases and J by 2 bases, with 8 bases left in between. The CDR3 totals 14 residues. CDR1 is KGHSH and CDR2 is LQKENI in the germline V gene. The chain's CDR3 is CASSPGTAYNEQFF. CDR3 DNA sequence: TGTGCCAGCTCACCCGGTACGGCCTACAATGAGCAGTTCTTC.

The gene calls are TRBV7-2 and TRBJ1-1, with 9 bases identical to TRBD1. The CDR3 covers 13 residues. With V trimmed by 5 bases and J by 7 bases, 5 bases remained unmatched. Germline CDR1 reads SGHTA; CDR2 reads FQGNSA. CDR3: CASSLRQGDEAFF. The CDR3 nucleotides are TGTGCCAGCAGCCTAAGACAGGGGGATGAAGCTTTCTTT.

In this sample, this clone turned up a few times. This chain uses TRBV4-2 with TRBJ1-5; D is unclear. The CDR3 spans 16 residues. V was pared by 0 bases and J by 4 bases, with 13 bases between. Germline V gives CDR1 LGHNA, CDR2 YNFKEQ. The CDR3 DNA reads TGTGCCAGCAGCCAAGATCGGATTGGAGGGAATCAGCCCCAGCATTTT. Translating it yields CASSQDRIGGNQPQHF.

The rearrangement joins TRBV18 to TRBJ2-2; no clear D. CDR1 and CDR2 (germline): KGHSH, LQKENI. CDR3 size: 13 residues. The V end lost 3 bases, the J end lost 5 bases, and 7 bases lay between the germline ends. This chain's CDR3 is CASSPGPTGELFF. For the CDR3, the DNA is TGTGCCAGCTCACCGGGTCCTACCGGGGAGCTGTTTTTT.

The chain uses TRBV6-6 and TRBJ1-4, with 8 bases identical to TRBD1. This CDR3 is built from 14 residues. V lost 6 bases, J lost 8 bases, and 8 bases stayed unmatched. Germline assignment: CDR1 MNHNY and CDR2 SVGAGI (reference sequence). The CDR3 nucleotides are TGTGCCAGCAGGACAGGGGTGGTCTACGAAAAACTGTTTTTT. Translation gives CASRTGVVYEKLFF.

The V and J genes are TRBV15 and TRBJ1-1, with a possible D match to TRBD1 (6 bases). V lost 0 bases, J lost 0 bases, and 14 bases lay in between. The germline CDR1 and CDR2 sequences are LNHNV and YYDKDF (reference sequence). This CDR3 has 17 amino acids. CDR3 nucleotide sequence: TGTGCCACCAGCAGAGATCGAGGGGGTGCCATGAACACTGAAGCTTTCTTT. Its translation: CATSRDRGGAMNTEAFF. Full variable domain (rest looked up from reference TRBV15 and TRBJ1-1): DAMVIQNPRYQVTQFGKPVTLSCSQTLNHNVMYWYQQKSSQAPKLLFHYYDKDFNNEADTPDNFQSRRPNTSFCFLDIRSPGLGDTAMYLCATSRDRGGAMNTEAFFGQGTRLTVV.

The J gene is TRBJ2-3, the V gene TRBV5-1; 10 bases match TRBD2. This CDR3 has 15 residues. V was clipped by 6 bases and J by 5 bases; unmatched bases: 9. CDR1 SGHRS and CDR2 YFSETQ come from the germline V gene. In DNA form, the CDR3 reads TGCGCCAGCACCCGGGCTAGCGGGAGCGGAGATACGCAGTATTTT. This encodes CASTRASGSGDTQYF.

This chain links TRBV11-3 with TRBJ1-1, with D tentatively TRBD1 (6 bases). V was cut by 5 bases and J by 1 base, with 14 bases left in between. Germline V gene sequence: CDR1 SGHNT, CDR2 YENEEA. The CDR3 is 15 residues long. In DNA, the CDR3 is TGTGCCAGCAGCCCCGGTGGGGACACGAACACTGAAGCTTTCTTT. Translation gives CASSPGGDTNTEAFF.

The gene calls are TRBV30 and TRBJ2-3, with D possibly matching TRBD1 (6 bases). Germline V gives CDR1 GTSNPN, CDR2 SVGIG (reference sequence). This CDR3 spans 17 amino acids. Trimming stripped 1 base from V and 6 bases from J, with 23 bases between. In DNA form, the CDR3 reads TGTGCCTGGAGTGGCCGGCGTCCAGGGGATTCAGGGGATACGCAGTATTTT. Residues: CAWSGRRPGDSGDTQYF.

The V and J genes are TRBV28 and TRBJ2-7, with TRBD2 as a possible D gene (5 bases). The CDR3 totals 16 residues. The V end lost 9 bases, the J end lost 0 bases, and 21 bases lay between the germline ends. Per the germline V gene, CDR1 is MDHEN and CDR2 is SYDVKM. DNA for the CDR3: TGTGCCAGTAGCGTTCTGAGTACCATGAACTCCTACGAGCAGTACTTC. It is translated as CASSVLSTMNSYEQYF.

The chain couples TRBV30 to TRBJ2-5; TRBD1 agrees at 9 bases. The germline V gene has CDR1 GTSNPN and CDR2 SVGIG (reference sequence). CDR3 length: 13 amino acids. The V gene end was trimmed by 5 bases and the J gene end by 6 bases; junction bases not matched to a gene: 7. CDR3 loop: CAWGPQGAKTQYF. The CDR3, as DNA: TGTGCCTGGGGACCACAGGGGGCAAAGACCCAGTACTTC.

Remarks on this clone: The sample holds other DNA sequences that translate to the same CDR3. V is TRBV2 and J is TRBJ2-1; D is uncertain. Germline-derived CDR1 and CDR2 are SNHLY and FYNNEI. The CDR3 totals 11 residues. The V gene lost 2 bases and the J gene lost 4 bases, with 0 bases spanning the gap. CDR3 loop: CASSEYNEQFF. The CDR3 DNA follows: TGTGCCAGCAGTGAATACAATGAGCAGTTCTTC.

DNA of the CDR3: TGCGCCAGCAGACCACAGGGGGCAGGTGAAAAACTGTTTTTT. This sequence encodes CASRPQGAGEKLFF. V usage is TRBV5-1 and J usage is TRBJ1-4, with 9 bases fitting TRBD1. The V gene's germline CDR1 is SGHRS and CDR2 YFSETQ. CDR3 length: 14 residues. J lost 7 bases, V lost 5 bases, and 6 bases had no gene match.

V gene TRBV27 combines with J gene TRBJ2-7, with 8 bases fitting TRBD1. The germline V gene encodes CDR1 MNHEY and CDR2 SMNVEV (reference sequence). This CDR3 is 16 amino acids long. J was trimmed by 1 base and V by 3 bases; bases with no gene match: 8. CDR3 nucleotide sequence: TGTGCCAGCAGTTTCCGCAGGACAGGGAATTCCTACGAGCAGTACTTC. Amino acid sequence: CASSFRRTGNSYEQYF.

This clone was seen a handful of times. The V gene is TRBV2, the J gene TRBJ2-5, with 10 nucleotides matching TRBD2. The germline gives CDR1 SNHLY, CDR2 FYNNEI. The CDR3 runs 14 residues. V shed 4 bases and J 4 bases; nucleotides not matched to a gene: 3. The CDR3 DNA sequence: TGTGCCAGCAGTGGCGGGACTAGCGCAGAGACCCAGTACTTC. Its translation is CASSGGTSAETQYF.

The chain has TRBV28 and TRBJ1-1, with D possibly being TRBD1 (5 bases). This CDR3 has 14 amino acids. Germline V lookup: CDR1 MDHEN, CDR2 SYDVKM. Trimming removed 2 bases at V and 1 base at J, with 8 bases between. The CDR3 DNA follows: TGTGCCAGCAGTTTAACACAGGCGAACACTGAAGCTTTCTTT. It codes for CASSLTQANTEAFF.

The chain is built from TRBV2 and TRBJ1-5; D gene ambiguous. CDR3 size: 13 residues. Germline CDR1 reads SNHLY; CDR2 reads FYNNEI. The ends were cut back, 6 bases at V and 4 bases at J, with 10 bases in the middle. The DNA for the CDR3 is TGTGCCAGCAGCCCGACCCCAAATCAGCCCCAGCATTTT. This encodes CASSPTPNQPQHF.

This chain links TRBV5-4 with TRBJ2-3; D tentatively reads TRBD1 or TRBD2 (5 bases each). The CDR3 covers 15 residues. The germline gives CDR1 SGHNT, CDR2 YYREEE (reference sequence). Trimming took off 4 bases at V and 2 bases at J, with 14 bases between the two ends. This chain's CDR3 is CASSGGRTDTDTQYF. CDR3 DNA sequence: TGTGCCAGCAGCGGGGGACGGACTGACACAGATACGCAGTATTTT. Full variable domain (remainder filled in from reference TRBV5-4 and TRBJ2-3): ETGVTQSPTHLIKTRGQQVTLRCSSQSGHNTVSWYQQALGQGPQFIFQYYREEENGRGNFPPRFSGLQFPNYSSELNVNALELDDSALYLCASSGGRTDTDTQYFGPGTRLTVL.

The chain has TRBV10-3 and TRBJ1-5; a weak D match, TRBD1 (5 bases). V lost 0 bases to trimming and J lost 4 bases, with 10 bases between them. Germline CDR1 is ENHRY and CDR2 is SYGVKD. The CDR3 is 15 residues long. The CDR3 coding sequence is TGTGCCATCAGTGAGTCGGCAGGGCCTAATCAGCCCCAGCATTTT. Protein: CAISESAGPNQPQHF.

The CDR3 is CARLQGDSNQPQHF. The CDR3 bases are TGCGCCAGATTACAGGGGGATAGCAATCAGCCCCAGCATTTT. The rearrangement links TRBV10-1 to TRBJ1-5; 8 positions agree with TRBD1. Trimming cost V 9 bases and J 0 bases; bases outside gene matches: 4. The CDR3 loop spans 14 amino acids. The germline CDR1 and CDR2 sequences are WNHNN and SYGVQD (reference sequence).

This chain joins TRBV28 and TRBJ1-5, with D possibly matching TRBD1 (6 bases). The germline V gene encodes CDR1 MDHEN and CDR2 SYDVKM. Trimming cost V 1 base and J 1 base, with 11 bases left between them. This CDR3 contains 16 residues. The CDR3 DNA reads TGTGCCAGCAGTTTATTGGGAGGGGGAAGCAATCAGCCCCAGCATTTT. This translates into CASSLLGGGSNQPQHF.